These 10 T cell receptor beta chains came from one sample sequenced in a study of T cells after yellow fever vaccination. In TCRdb, the 5' RACE reads were re-called with MiXCR into one record per CDR3 protein. The data show about 50,000 distinct CDR3 sequences, 7% to 8.5% seen once. The sequencing here drew on CD8+ T cells sorted from PBMCs, taken approximately 15 days after the first yellow fever vaccination. The receptors here all came from a man aged 18-30 years who received the YFV17D yellow fever vaccine.

This clonotype was seen ten or more times. V is TRBV6-2 or TRBV6-3 and J is TRBJ2-7, with 7 bases lining up with TRBD1. V dropped 2 bases and J dropped 3; count of bases not matched to a gene: 1. The CDR3 spans 13 residues. Per the germline V gene, CDR1 is MNHEY and CDR2 is SVGEGT. CDR3 coding DNA: TGTGCCAGCAGTTACGGGGACAGCTACGAGCAGTACTTC. Its translation: CASSYGDSYEQYF.

This clonotype has ten or more counts. The chain recombines TRBV5-1 with TRBJ2-7; 9 nucleotides agree with TRBD1. V lost 5 bases and J lost 4; bases outside the gene matches: 4. The CDR3 runs 13 residues. CDR1 is SGHRS and CDR2 is YFSETQ in the germline V gene. This chain's CDR3 is CASRYRGLYEQYF. Written as DNA, the CDR3 is TGCGCCAGCAGATACAGGGGGCTTTACGAGCAGTACTTC.

This clonotype was recorded at least ten times. This chain connects TRBV5-1 to TRBJ2-3, with 8 positions matching TRBD1. This CDR3 has 17 residues. CDR1 SGHRS and CDR2 YFSETQ come from the germline V gene. V shed 4 bases and J 3 bases; nucleotides not matched to a gene: 13. The chain's CDR3 is CASSGIGQGDRTDTQYF. The CDR3 DNA reads as TGCGCCAGCAGCGGGATTGGACAGGGAGATCGAACAGATACGCAGTATTTT. The full variable domain, its missing parts supplied by reference TRBV5-1 and TRBJ2-3, is KAGVTQTPRYLIKTRGQQVTLSCSPISGHRSVSWYQQTPGQGLQFLFEYFSETQRNKGNFPGRFSGRQFSNSRSEMNVSTLELGDSALYLCASSGIGQGDRTDTQYFGPGTRLTVL.

This clonotype has at least ten counts. This chain connects TRBV25-1 to TRBJ2-1; tentatively, D is TRBD2 (6 bases). The CDR3 consists of 15 residues. V lost 5 bases to trimming and J lost 6 bases, with 17 bases between them. Per germline, CDR1 MGHDK and CDR2 SYGVNS. The CDR3 region is CASSTVGYGGNEQFF. In DNA, the CDR3 is TGTGCCAGCAGTACTGTGGGCTACGGGGGCAATGAGCAGTTCTTC.

In its sample, this clonotype was seen many times. J is TRBJ2-3 and V is TRBV5-5; 10 bases map to TRBD2. This CDR3 spans 16 amino acids. The J segment lost 5 bases and the V segment lost 1 base, leaving 7 bases of the junction unmatched. The germline gives CDR1 SGHKS, CDR2 YYEKEE (reference sequence). The CDR3 loop is CASSLLQRGGQDTQYF. The CDR3 DNA is TGTGCCAGCAGCTTGCTCCAGCGGGGGGGCCAAGATACGCAGTATTTT. Full variable domain (rest looked up from reference TRBV5-5 and TRBJ2-3): DAGVTQSPTHLIKTRGQQVTLRCSPISGHKSVSWYQQVLGQGPQFIFQYYEKEERGRGNFPDRFSARQFPNYSSELNVNALLLGDSALYLCASSLLQRGGQDTQYFGPGTRLTVL.

This clonotype was recorded many times. The rearrangement links TRBV14 to TRBJ2-5; 9 positions match TRBD2. Unmatched junction bases numbered 4, after V lost 1 base and J lost 1 base. The CDR3 spans 16 residues. The germline V gene has CDR1 SGHDN and CDR2 FVKESK. This CDR3 is CASSQVGGGAQETQYF. CDR3 nucleotide sequence: TGTGCCAGCAGCCAAGTTGGCGGGGGGGCCCAAGAGACCCAGTACTTC.

The chain links TRBV7-3 to TRBJ2-3, with 8 nucleotides matching TRBD1. V shed 5 bases, J shed 3 bases, and the junction held 7 bases outside the gene matches. This CDR3 region has 15 residues. Per germline, CDR1 SGHTA and CDR2 FQGTGA. CDR3 coding DNA: TGTGCCAGCAGCCTCCAGGGGGCGCGTACAGATACGCAGTATTTT. This gives the protein CASSLQGARTDTQYF.

This clonotype has ten or more counts. J is TRBJ1-5 and V is TRBV6-5, with TRBD1 identical over 7 bases. Per the germline V gene, CDR1 is MNHEY and CDR2 is SVGAGI. The CDR3 runs to 15 residues. The ends lost 6 bases at V and 5 bases at J; junction bases unmatched: 10. The CDR3 DNA follows: TGTGCCAGCAGGATCCGGGACAGCCCCCATCAGCCCCAGCATTTT. This sequence encodes CASRIRDSPHQPQHF.

This clonotype was observed at least ten times. The CDR3 loop is CASSLGTGVLSGANVLTF. The DNA for the CDR3 is TGTGCCAGCAGCTTAGGAACAGGGGTTCTCTCTGGGGCCAACGTCCTGACTTTC. V usage is TRBV11-2 and J usage is TRBJ2-6; 7 bases fit TRBD1. Trimming cost V 1 base and J 0 bases; bases outside gene matches: 6. Germline assignment: CDR1 SGHAT and CDR2 FQNNGV. The CDR3 loop spans 18 amino acids.

This clonotype was observed at least ten times. The chain couples TRBV7-3 to TRBJ2-1; D is possibly TRBD2 (6 bases). V lost 1 base and J lost 8, with 18 bases in between. Germline V lookup: CDR1 SGHTA, CDR2 FQGTGA. The length of the CDR3 is 16 residues. The CDR3 here is CASSLRGDPTLDEQFF. CDR3 coding DNA: TGTGCCAGCAGCTTAAGGGGGGACCCTACGTTGGATGAGCAGTTCTTC.